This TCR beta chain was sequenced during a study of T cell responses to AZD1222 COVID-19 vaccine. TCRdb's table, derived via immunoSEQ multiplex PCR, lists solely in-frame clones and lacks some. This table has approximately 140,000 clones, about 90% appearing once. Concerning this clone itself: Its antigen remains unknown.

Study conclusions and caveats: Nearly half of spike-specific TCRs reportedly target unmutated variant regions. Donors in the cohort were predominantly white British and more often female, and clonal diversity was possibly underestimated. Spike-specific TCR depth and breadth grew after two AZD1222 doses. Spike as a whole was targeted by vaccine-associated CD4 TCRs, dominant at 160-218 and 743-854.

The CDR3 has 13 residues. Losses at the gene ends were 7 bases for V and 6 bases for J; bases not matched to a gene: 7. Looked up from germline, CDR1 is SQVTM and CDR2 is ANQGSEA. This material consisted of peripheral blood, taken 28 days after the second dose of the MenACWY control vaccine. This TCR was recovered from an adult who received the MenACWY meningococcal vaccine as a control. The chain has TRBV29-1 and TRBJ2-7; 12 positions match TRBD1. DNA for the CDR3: TGCAGCGCTGTACCGGGACAGGGGGCCGAGCAGTACTTC. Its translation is CSAVPGQGAEQYF.